Below, 12 T cell receptor beta chains from the same sample are listed, as sequenced in a study of beta chain features in type 1 diabetes. The isolated RNA, all of it, was reverse transcribed, so expressed TCRB transcripts were what got sequenced. Method: immunoSEQ multiplex PCR; TCRdb's copy keeps in-frame clones and lacks some. The sample comprises 300,000 to 350,000 clones, approximately 8% of which are singletons, and around 0.44% rests with the top ten. Sequencing was done on a sample of central memory CD4+ T cells from blood. The receptors were sampled from a woman under 30 in good health.

J is TRBJ2-1 and V is TRBV7-2; no reliable D call. Germline V lookup: CDR1 SGHTA, CDR2 FQGNSA. The V and J ends lost 1 base and 8 bases respectively, with 9 bases between them. This CDR3 has 13 amino acids. The CDR3 region is CASSLVYTDEQFF. For the CDR3, the DNA is TGTGCCAGCAGCTTAGTTTACACCGATGAGCAGTTCTTC.

Many counts were recorded for this clone. The same CDR3 also results from other DNA sequences found in this sample. This chain connects TRBV19 to TRBJ1-5; 8 bases agree with TRBD1. Germline lookup yields CDR1 LNHDA and CDR2 SQIVND (reference sequence). J was trimmed by 3 bases and V by 5 bases; bases with no gene match: 6. CDR3 length: 15 amino acids. The CDR3: CASSPDRVDNQPQHF. DNA for the CDR3: TGTGCCAGTAGTCCGGACAGGGTGGACAATCAGCCCCAGCATTTT.

The V and J genes are TRBV28 and TRBJ2-5, with 8 nucleotides matching TRBD1. Germline-derived CDR1 and CDR2 are MDHEN and SYDVKM. This CDR3 contains 14 residues. The trim removed 6 bases at V and 6 bases at J, leaving 9 bases unmatched. The CDR3 region is CASRGPGGPKTQYF. The CDR3 nucleotides are TGTGCCAGCAGGGGGCCAGGGGGCCCAAAGACCCAGTACTTC.

The gene calls are TRBV20-1 and TRBJ2-3; D gene uncertain. Trimming left V 6 bases short and J 2 bases short, with 0 bases between. Germline loops: CDR1 DFQATT, CDR2 SNEGSKA (reference sequence). The CDR3 is 9 amino acids. The CDR3 region is CSATDTQYF. The CDR3 DNA is TGCAGTGCCACAGATACGCAGTATTTT.

This clone was counted only a few times. J is TRBJ2-7 and V is TRBV6-5; no clear D gene. Per the germline V gene, CDR1 is MNHEY and CDR2 is SVGAGI. This CDR3 is 16 amino acids long. Trimming stripped 0 bases from V and 0 bases from J, with 12 bases between. The CDR3 reads CASSYSGGGSSYEQYF. CDR3 coding DNA: TGTGCCAGCAGTTACTCCGGTGGCGGCAGCTCCTACGAGCAGTACTTC.

This clone was counted between two and nine times. The chain has TRBV18 and TRBJ2-1; D unresolved. Germline CDR1 and CDR2: KGHSH and LQKENI. The V gene lost 3 bases and the J gene lost 5 bases, with 8 bases spanning the gap. The length of the CDR3 is 13 residues. The CDR3 sequence is CASSPHPNNEQFF. The DNA of the CDR3 is TGTGCCAGCTCACCCCATCCGAACAATGAGCAGTTCTTC.

The V call is TRBV7-2, the J call TRBJ2-7, with TRBD2 identical over 11 bases. Looked up from germline, CDR1 is SGHTA and CDR2 is FQGNSA. This CDR3 spans 17 amino acids. Trimming removed 4 bases from V and 3 bases from J; junction bases left unmatched: 11. The CDR3 reads CASSSQMGTSGHYEQYF. CDR3 sequence (DNA): TGTGCCAGCAGCTCACAAATGGGGACTAGCGGCCACTACGAGCAGTACTTC.

The rearrangement links TRBV6-5 to TRBJ1-5; 8 bases align to TRBD1. The V segment lost 7 bases and the J segment 3 bases; nucleotides outside the gene matches: 8. The germline CDR1 and CDR2 sequences are MNHEY and SVGAGI. The CDR3 totals 15 residues. CDR3 DNA sequence: TGTGCCAGCAAACCTCGGGACAGGCACAATCAGCCCCAGCATTTT. Protein product: CASKPRDRHNQPQHF.

This clone was observed a few times. The V call is TRBV27, the J call TRBJ2-2; 10 bases map to TRBD2. CDR1 and CDR2 (germline): MNHEY, SMNVEV (reference sequence). V was clipped by 3 bases and J by 6 bases; unmatched bases: 10. The CDR3 has 17 amino acids. The CDR3 loop is CASSFLAGVTISGELFF. The CDR3, as DNA: TGTGCCAGCAGTTTCCTAGCGGGAGTTACGATCTCCGGGGAGCTGTTTTTT.

This clone appeared a few times. The chain carries TRBV2 and TRBJ2-1; D gene unclear. CDR1 is SNHLY and CDR2 is FYNNEI in the germline V gene. The CDR3 consists of 11 residues. V lost 7 bases and J lost 6, with 7 bases in between. The chain's CDR3 is CASTQVNEQFF. The CDR3 bases are TGTGCCAGCACCCAGGTCAATGAGCAGTTCTTC.

This clone was observed a few times. CDR3 coding DNA: TGTGCCACCAGCAGAGATCCGGAAGAAGAGACCCAGTACTTC. Its translation is CATSRDPEEETQYF. This chain uses TRBV15 with TRBJ2-5, with D uncertain. V lost 0 bases and J 3 bases, leaving 8 bases between the germline ends. In germline, CDR1 is LNHNV, CDR2 YYDKDF (reference sequence). The CDR3 length is 14 residues.

This clone was seen more than once but under ten times. The V call is TRBV5-8, the J call TRBJ1-4; a weak D match, TRBD1 (6 bases). Trimming removed 4 bases from V and 3 bases from J, with 13 bases in between. From germline, CDR1 is SGHTS and CDR2 YDEGEE. This CDR3 spans 15 amino acids. In DNA form, the CDR3 reads TGTGCCAGCAGCCTTTACAGGGTGTCTAATGAAAAACTGTTTTTT. Protein product: CASSLYRVSNEKLFF.